A selection of T cell receptor beta chains follows, all from one sample in a study of blood T cell repertoires in COVID-19. Using immunoSEQ multiplex PCR, the repertoire was profiled, and TCRdb retains in-frame clones only, with some absent. The sample lists fewer than 35,000 clones, roughly nine tenths occurring once. The specimen sequenced was peripheral blood. All receptors come from a man between 65 and 85 years old with active or convalescent COVID-19. The CDR3 runs from the conserved cysteine through the conserved F or W. A D gene is named only where the DNA matches it firmly. Clone size is shown for a subset of rows, as once, few, many or a class of expanded clone.

J: TRBJ2-3; D: NA; size: NA; V: TRBV5-1; CDR3: CASSRTDHGEYF; DNA: TGCGCCAGCAGCCGAACGGACCACGGGGAGTATTTT
J: TRBJ1-1; D: NA; size: NA; V: TRBV19; CDR3: CASKTGSGGTEAFF; DNA: TGTGCCAGTAAAACAGGGTCGGGTGGGACTGAAGCTTTCTTT
J: TRBJ1-1; D: TRBD1; size: NA; V: TRBV7-3; CDR3: CASSLAPTGGLNTEAFF; DNA: TGTGCCAGCAGCTTAGCCCCCACAGGGGGCTTGAACACTGAAGCTTTCTTT
J: TRBJ1-2; D: NA; size: NA; V: TRBV28; CDR3: CASRNSGYGYTF; DNA: TGTGCCAGCAGGAACTCCGGCTATGGCTACACCTTC
J: TRBJ1-3; D: NA; size: NA; V: TRBV5-5; CDR3: CASSLTLFGNTIYF; DNA: TGTGCCAGCAGCCTAACCCTTTTTGGAAACACCATATATTTT
J: TRBJ1-5; D: NA; size: NA; V: TRBV7-2; CDR3: CASSLWGGGLNQPQHF; DNA: TGTGCCAGCAGCTTATGGGGGGGAGGACTCAATCAGCCCCAGCATTTT
J: TRBJ1-2; D: TRBD1; size: NA; V: TRBV19; CDR3: CASRRVGTVDYGYTF; DNA: TGTGCCAGTAGGAGGGTAGGGACAGTCGACTATGGCTACACCTTC
J: TRBJ1-6; D: TRBD1; size: NA; V: TRBV6-5; CDR3: CASDRGTSPLHF; DNA: TGTGCCAGCGACAGGGGGACATCACCCCTCCACTTT
J: TRBJ2-1; D: TRBD1; size: NA; V: TRBV2; CDR3: CASSEGQGVPEQFF; DNA: TGTGCCAGCAGTGAGGGACAGGGGGTCCCTGAGCAGTTCTTC
J: TRBJ1-5; D: NA; size: once; V: TRBV5-3; CDR3: CARSLKFRGQPQHF; DNA: TGTGCCAGAAGCTTAAAGTTCAGGGGTCAGCCCCAGCATTTT
J: TRBJ2-2; D: NA; size: NA; V: TRBV7-3; CDR3: CASSLTFTPLDTGELFF; DNA: TGTGCCAGCAGCTTAACTTTCACTCCCTTGGACACCGGGGAGCTGTTTTTT
J: TRBJ2-7; D: NA; size: NA; V: TRBV11-2; CDR3: CASSLSGYEQYF; DNA: TGTGCCAGCAGCTTATCCGGCTACGAGCAGTACTTC
J: TRBJ1-5; D: NA; size: few; V: TRBV6-6; CDR3: CASSHRILDQPQHF; DNA: TGTGCCAGCAGTCACAGGATTTTAGATCAGCCCCAGCATTTT
J: TRBJ2-3; D: NA; size: NA; V: TRBV5-1; CDR3: CASSRGSGTDTQYF; DNA: TGCGCCAGCAGCCGGGGGAGCGGCACAGATACGCAGTATTTT
J: TRBJ2-3; D: TRBD2; size: once; V: TRBV10-3; CDR3: CAISDPTSGGGDTQYF; DNA: TGTGCCATCAGTGATCCGACTAGCGGGGGGGGCGATACGCAGTATTTT